This T cell receptor (beta chain) derives from a study of cytomegalovirus exposure and HLA in healthy donors. Use of 60 Vbeta and 13 Jbeta primers characterized the PCR. Here immunoSEQ multiplex PCR was the method, and the copy in TCRdb shows in-frame clones only, minus some. The sample has 150,000 to 200,000 clones; roughly four fifths are singletons. Unmatched junction bases numbered 6, after V lost 5 bases and J lost 4 bases. Germline V gives CDR1 MDHEN, CDR2 SYDVKM. The CDR3 runs to 14 residues. This rearrangement joins TRBV28 to TRBJ2-3, with 7 bases identical to TRBD2. What was sequenced was PBMCs. This TCR came from a man aged 35-49 years in good health and CMV-seronegative. CDR3 amino acids: CASSESSGADTQYF. The DNA of the CDR3 is TGTGCCAGCAGTGAATCTAGCGGCGCAGATACGCAGTATTTT.